These T cell receptor beta chains were read from a single sample in a study of blood T cell repertoires in COVID-19. The method was immunoSEQ multiplex PCR; TCRdb's version includes in-frame clones alone and lacks a portion of them. The repertoire holds approximately 150,000 clones, 87% seen once, with around 4.6% in the top ten. The sequencing sample was made of peripheral blood. These TCRs come from a human donor in a cohort sampled during active COVID-19. The CDR3 runs from the conserved cysteine through the conserved F or W. Fields, in order: clone size, D gene, V gene, J gene, CDR3 DNA, CDR3 protein. The D gene is left open where the match is weak. Size tells how often a clone was seen (once, few, many) or the class of an expanded clone, and some rows leave it out.

>few|-|TRBV7-8|TRBJ1-3
TGTGCCAGCAGCCAGGAAAGGGGGATCGGAAACACCATATATTTT
CASSQERGIGNTIYF
>-|TRBD2|TRBV28|TRBJ2-2
TGTGCCAGCAGATTAGAGCGGGGGTACACCGGGGAGCTGTTTTTT
CASRLERGYTGELFF
>-|TRBD2|TRBV24-1|TRBJ2-2
TGTGCCACCAGTGATTTCTTAACTAGCGCTGACACCGGGGAGCTGTTTTTT
CATSDFLTSADTGELFF
>-|TRBD2|TRBV13|TRBJ2-7
TGTGCCAGCAGCCCCCAGACTAGCGGGACAAGCGAGCAGTACTTC
CASSPQTSGTSEQYF
>-|-|TRBV6-5|TRBJ2-1
TGTGCCAGCAGTTATGCGGTAAACAATGAGCAGTTCTTC
CASSYAVNNEQFF
>once|TRBD2|TRBV5-1|TRBJ2-3
TGCGCCAGCAGCCCTGGACTAGCGGGGGCCCACAGGGCAGATACGCAGTATTTT
CASSPGLAGAHRADTQYF
>-|-|TRBV6-6|TRBJ2-2
TGTGCCAGCAACATCGAAGCCGGGGAGCTGTTTTTT
CASNIEAGELFF
>once|TRBD2|TRBV3-1/TRBV3-2|TRBJ2-2
TGTGCCAGCAGCCAAGTAGGCGGGGAGGGCACCGGGGAGCTGTTTTTT
CASSQVGGEGTGELFF
>few|TRBD1|TRBV9|TRBJ2-4
TGTGCCAGCAGCCCGGGACAGCTACTAGCCAAAAACATTCAGTACTTC
CASSPGQLLAKNIQYF
>-|TRBD1|TRBV3-1/TRBV3-2|TRBJ2-7
TGTGCCAGCAGCCAAGATGGGGACAGCTCGAAGCGGACAACCTACGAGCAGTACTTC
CASSQDGDSSKRTTYEQYF
>-|TRBD1|TRBV18|TRBJ1-2
TGTGCCAGCTCACCGGAGGGACAGGGGTTTTATGGCTACACCTTC
CASSPEGQGFYGYTF
>few|-|TRBV6-5|TRBJ1-6
TGTGCCAGCAGTTCGTTGGGGGGATCACCCCTCCACTTT
CASSSLGGSPLHF
>-|-|TRBV30|TRBJ2-5
TGTGCCTGGAGTCCGCAAGAGACCCAGTACTTC
CAWSPQETQYF
>-|TRBD2|TRBV24-1|TRBJ2-3
TGTGCCACCAGTGACCGGGGACTAGCGGGAGCAGATACGCAGTATTTT
CATSDRGLAGADTQYF
>-|-|TRBV19|TRBJ2-1
TGTGCCAGTAGTGCGAGAAAATACAATGAGCAGTTCTTC
CASSARKYNEQFF
>-|-|TRBV28|TRBJ1-2
TGTGCCAGCACCCAGGGCCCTAACTATGGCTACACCTTC
CASTQGPNYGYTF
>-|TRBD1|TRBV7-9|TRBJ2-7
TGTGCCAGCAGTCAGAGGACAGGGAACTACGAGCAGTACTTC
CASSQRTGNYEQYF
>-|-|TRBV2|TRBJ1-2
TGTGCCAGCAGTGGCGTCCCGACCCAGGGGGGCTACACCTTC
CASSGVPTQGGYTF
>-|TRBD1|TRBV14|TRBJ2-7
TGTGCCAGCAGCCAGGGGTTTGGGACAGGGAGCTACGAGCAGTACTTC
CASSQGFGTGSYEQYF
>once|-|TRBV5-1|TRBJ1-2
TGCGCCAGCAGCCCCACCGGGGATTTAGCTGGCTATGGCTACACCTTC
CASSPTGDLAGYGYTF
>-|-|TRBV5-5|TRBJ2-6
TGTGCCAGCAGCTTGTGGGAGGGGGCTGGGGCCAACGTCCTGACTTTC
CASSLWEGAGANVLTF
>few|-|TRBV6-2/TRBV6-3|TRBJ2-5
TGTGCCAGCAGTTACGGCAGTCTAGGGACCCAGTACTTC
CASSYGSLGTQYF
>-|TRBD1|TRBV5-1|TRBJ1-4
TGCGCCAGCAGCTTGGGTAGGACAGGGGGCCGTGAAAAACTGTTTTTT
CASSLGRTGGREKLFF
>-|TRBD2|TRBV9|TRBJ2-1
TGTGCCAGCAGCGTAGCGGGGGGGCCGTATGAGCAGTTCTTC
CASSVAGGPYEQFF
>once|-|TRBV3-1/TRBV3-2|TRBJ2-7
TGTGCCAGCAGCCCCCAGGGTATCGAGCAGTACTTC
CASSPQGIEQYF
>-|TRBD2|TRBV6-2/TRBV6-3|TRBJ2-6
TGTGCCAGCACCCCGGGACTAGCGGGAGCGCGTGGGGCCAACGTCCTGACTTTC
CASTPGLAGARGANVLTF
>-|-|TRBV5-5|TRBJ2-7
TGTGCCAGCAGCTTCTCCGGTTCGATCTACGAGCAGTACTTC
CASSFSGSIYEQYF
>once|-|TRBV19|TRBJ1-1
TGTGCCAGTAGTATAGTGGGCAGCTCTAACACTGAAGCTTTCTTT
CASSIVGSSNTEAFF
>-|TRBD2|TRBV2|TRBJ2-1
TGTGCCAGCAGAGTACAGGGACTAGCGGGTTACCTCTTC
CASRVQGLAGYLF